This TCR beta chain was obtained from a study of blood T cell repertoires in COVID-19. V was pared by 5 bases and J by 1 base, with 11 bases between. CDR1 is SEHNR and CDR2 is FQNEAQ in the germline V gene (reference sequence). This CDR3 is 14 amino acids long. Sequenced by immunoSEQ multiplex PCR; TCRdb stores in-frame clones only, minus some. The sample records 70,000 to 90,000 clones, approximately 87% being singletons. Sequenced: peripheral blood. This TCR was recovered from a woman at least 80 years old with acute or convalescent COVID-19. The chain joins TRBV7-9 to TRBJ1-1, with D perhaps matching TRBD1 (5 bases). The CDR3: CASSRYGGNTEAFF. The CDR3 nucleotides read TGTGCCAGCAGCCGATACGGGGGGAACACTGAAGCTTTCTTT.